Given below is one T cell receptor beta chain in context. Some clones are missing from TCRdb's copy, which holds only in-frame ones; the method was immunoSEQ multiplex PCR. Of about 260,000 clones in the sample, approximately 86% were seen once. The data belong to a study of blood T cell repertoires in COVID-19. Germline V gene sequence: CDR1 MNHEY, CDR2 SMNVEV (reference sequence). V dropped 2 bases and J dropped 2 bases, with 9 bases sitting between them. This CDR3 region has 14 residues. The source of this sequence is a man aged 25-45 years with active or convalescent COVID-19. Material for sequencing was peripheral blood. V usage is TRBV27 and J usage is TRBJ2-5, with a weak D call TRBD1 (5 bases). CDR3: CASSLGAGQETQYF. The CDR3 DNA reads TGTGCCAGCAGTTTAGGGGCAGGGCAAGAGACCCAGTACTTC.